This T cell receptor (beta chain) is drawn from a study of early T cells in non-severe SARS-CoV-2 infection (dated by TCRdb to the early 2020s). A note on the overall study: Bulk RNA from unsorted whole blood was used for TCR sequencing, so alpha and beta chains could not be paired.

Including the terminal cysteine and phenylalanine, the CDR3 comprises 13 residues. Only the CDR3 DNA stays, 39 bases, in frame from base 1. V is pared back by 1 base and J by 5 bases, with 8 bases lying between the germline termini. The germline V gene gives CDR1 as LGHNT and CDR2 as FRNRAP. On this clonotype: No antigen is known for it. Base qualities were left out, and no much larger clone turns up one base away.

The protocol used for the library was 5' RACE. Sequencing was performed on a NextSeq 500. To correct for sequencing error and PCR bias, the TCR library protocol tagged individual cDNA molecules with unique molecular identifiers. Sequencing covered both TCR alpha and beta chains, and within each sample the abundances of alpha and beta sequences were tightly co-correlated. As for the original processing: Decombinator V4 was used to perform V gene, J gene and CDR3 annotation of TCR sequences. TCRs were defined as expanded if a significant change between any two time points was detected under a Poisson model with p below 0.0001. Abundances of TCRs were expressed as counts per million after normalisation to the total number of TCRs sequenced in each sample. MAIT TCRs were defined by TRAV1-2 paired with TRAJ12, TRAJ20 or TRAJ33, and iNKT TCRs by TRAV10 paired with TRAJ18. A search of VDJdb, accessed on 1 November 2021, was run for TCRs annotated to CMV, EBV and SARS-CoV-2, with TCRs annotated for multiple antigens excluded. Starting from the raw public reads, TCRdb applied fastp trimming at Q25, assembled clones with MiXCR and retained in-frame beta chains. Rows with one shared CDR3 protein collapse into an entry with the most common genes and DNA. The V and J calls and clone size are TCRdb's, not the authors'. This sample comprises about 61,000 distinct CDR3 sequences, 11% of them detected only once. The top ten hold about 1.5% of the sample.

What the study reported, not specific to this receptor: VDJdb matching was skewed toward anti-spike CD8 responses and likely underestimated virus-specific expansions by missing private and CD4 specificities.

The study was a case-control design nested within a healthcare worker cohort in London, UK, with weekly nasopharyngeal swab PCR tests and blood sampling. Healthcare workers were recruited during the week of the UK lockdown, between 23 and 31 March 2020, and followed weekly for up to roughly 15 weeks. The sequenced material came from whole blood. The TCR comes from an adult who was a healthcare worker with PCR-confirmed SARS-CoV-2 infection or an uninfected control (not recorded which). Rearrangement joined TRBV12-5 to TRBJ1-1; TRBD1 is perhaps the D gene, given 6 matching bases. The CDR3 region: CASGLGQATEAFF. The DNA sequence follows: TGTGCTAGTGGTTTGGGACAGGCGACTGAAGCTTTCTTT.